These T cell receptor beta chains were read from a single sample in a study of T cell responses to AZD1222 COVID-19 vaccine. Libraries were prepared by immunoSEQ multiplex PCR; TCRdb keeps only in-frame clonotypes and omits some of them. Among 150,000 to 200,000 clones listed, 70% to 90% were seen once. This material consisted of peripheral blood, taken on day 0 of AZD1222 vaccination. Receptors originate from an adult in good health. Both conserved end residues are part of each CDR3.

V	CDR3
TRBV7-2	CASSSLGPGVAGELFF
TRBV11-2	CASSFDIYGYTF
TRBV28	CASSITGSMGYTF
TRBV7-2	CASSLAGGPLPYEQYF
TRBV28	CASSLSSTGELFF
TRBV20-1	CSASVPGTGRETQYF
TRBV11-3	CASSLSGEGYTF
TRBV7-2	CASSLEQNSYSPLHF
TRBV18	CASSPPWEGVKTQYF
TRBV7-9	CASIPGASGNTIYF
TRBV6-5	CASSYRGRSYGYTF